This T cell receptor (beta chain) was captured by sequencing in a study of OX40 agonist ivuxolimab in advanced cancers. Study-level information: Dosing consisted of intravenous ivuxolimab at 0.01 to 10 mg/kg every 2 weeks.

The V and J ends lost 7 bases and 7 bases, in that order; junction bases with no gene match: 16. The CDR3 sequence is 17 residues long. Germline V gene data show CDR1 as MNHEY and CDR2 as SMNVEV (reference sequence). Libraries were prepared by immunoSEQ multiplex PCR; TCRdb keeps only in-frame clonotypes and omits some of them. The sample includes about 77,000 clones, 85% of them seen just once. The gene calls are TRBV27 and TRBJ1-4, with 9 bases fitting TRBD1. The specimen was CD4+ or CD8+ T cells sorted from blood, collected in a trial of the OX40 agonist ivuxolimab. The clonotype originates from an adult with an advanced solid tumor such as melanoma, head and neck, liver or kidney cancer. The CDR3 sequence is CASNPGTGIPGGEKLFF. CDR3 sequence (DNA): TGTGCCAGCAACCCCGGGACAGGGATCCCAGGGGGTGAAAAACTGTTTTTT.